The 9 T cell receptor beta chains given below trace back to one sample, sequenced in a study of shared clonotypes between healthy human individuals. Using immunoSEQ multiplex PCR, the repertoire was profiled, and TCRdb retains in-frame clones only, with some absent. The sample contains 2,100,000 or so clones, approximately 94% of which appear only once. Sequenced: naive CD4+ T cells sorted from blood. Subset reported: CD45RA+ positively selected. Receptors originate from a man younger than 30 in good health.

This clone was found once. The rearrangement joins TRBV29-1 to TRBJ2-3; D uncertain. CDR3 length equals 16 residues. V gave up 6 bases and J gave up 1 base, with 20 bases separating them. Germline V gene sequence: CDR1 SQVTM, CDR2 ANQGSEA. CDR3 DNA sequence: TGCAGCGTCCGTCCCTGGGCGGTAGCTGGCACAGATACGCAGTATTTT. It translates to CSVRPWAVAGTDTQYF.

The chain joins TRBV15 to TRBJ1-5; D ambiguous. Per germline, CDR1 LNHNV and CDR2 YYDKDF (reference sequence). The V and J ends lost 5 bases and 2 bases respectively, with 13 bases between them. The CDR3 runs 15 residues. For the CDR3, the DNA is TGTGCCACCAGCCCCGAGCGAAGCGGCAATCAGCCCCAGCATTTT. Residues: CATSPERSGNQPQHF.

This chain joins TRBV2 and TRBJ1-2, with D perhaps matching TRBD1 (6 bases). The length of the CDR3 is 15 residues. Germline loops: CDR1 SNHLY, CDR2 FYNNEI. Trimming stripped 8 bases from V and 1 base from J, with 17 bases between. DNA for the CDR3: TGTGCCAGCCGACAGGAAACACTAAATAACTATGGCTACACCTTC. It is translated as CASRQETLNNYGYTF.

The rearrangement links TRBV15 to TRBJ2-1, with D possibly being TRBD2 (5 bases). The germline gives CDR1 LNHNV, CDR2 YYDKDF (reference sequence). V shed 1 base and J shed 5 bases, with 15 bases lying between them. The CDR3 covers 16 residues. The CDR3 sequence is CATSRVRGTMNNEQFF. The DNA of the CDR3 is TGTGCCACCAGCAGAGTTCGGGGAACGATGAACAATGAGCAGTTCTTC.

The V gene is TRBV5-4, the J gene TRBJ1-1, with TRBD1 as a possible D gene (6 bases). The CDR3 is 16 residues long. Germline CDR1 is SGHNT and CDR2 is YYREEE (reference sequence). Trimming removed 5 bases at V and 5 bases at J, with 22 bases between. The CDR3 loop is CASRRTGWAEGTEAFF. CDR3 nucleotides: TGTGCCAGCAGACGTACAGGGTGGGCGGAGGGTACTGAAGCTTTCTTT.

The chain couples TRBV18 to TRBJ2-5; D gene unclear. The DNA end is a closer match to TRBJ2-7, so the J assignment may be wrong. This CDR3 has 16 residues. Germline V gene sequence: CDR1 KGHSH, CDR2 LQKENI. The chain's CDR3 is CASSPSQVVAPYEQYF. In DNA form, the CDR3 reads TGTGCCAGCTCACCTTCCCAGGTAGTGGCCCCCTACGAGCAGTACTTC.

The rearrangement links TRBV5-1 to TRBJ1-6; maybe TRBD1 (5 bases). Germline-derived CDR1 and CDR2 are SGHRS and YFSETQ. V lost 2 bases to trimming and J lost 7 bases, with 28 bases between them. This CDR3 is 20 amino acids long. CDR3 bases: TGCGCCAGCAGCTTCCGCCGGGTGAACGGGGTGGCAGGGCCCAATTCACCCCTCCACTTT. Encoded protein: CASSFRRVNGVAGPNSPLHF.

The V gene is TRBV6-5, the J gene TRBJ1-5; D is ambiguous. Per germline, CDR1 MNHEY and CDR2 SVGAGI. CDR3 length equals 14 residues. V lost 5 bases to trimming and J lost 1 base, with 9 bases between them. CDR3 in amino acids: CASSALGSNQPQHF. DNA of the CDR3: TGTGCCAGCAGTGCCCTCGGAAGCAATCAGCCCCAGCATTTT.

To note about this clone: This sample also contains other DNA sequences that code for the same CDR3. The genes are TRBV7-2 and TRBJ2-7, with D perhaps matching TRBD1 (6 bases). CDR3 length: 15 residues. The V and J ends lost 4 bases and 2 bases respectively, with 15 bases between them. Germline lookup yields CDR1 SGHTA and CDR2 FQGNSA. CDR3 DNA sequence: TGTGCCAGCAGCTCCCCGGACAGAGGGACCTACGAGCAGTACTTC. Translation: CASSSPDRGTYEQYF. The full variable domain, with the rest looked up from reference TRBV7-2 and TRBJ2-7, is GAGVSQSPSNKVTEKGKDVELRCDPISGHTALYWYRQSLGQGLEFLIYFQGNSAPDKSGLPSDRFSAERTGGSVSTLTIQRTQQEDSAVYLCASSSPDRGTYEQYFGPGTRLTVT.